This T cell receptor (beta chain) was retrieved from a study of T cells in localized non-small cell lung cancer. A single count supports this clone. V was clipped by 4 bases and J by 5 bases, with 26 bases between them. The CDR3 is 18 residues long. From germline, CDR1 is KGHSH and CDR2 LQKENI. Data came from immunoSEQ multiplex PCR; TCRdb stores just in-frame clones and leaves some out. The table lists 90,000 to 95,000 clones, approximately 91% of them singletons. This material consisted of PBMCs, taken before any cancer treatment. The source of this sequence is a woman aged 35-75 years with stage II squamous cell lung carcinoma. This chain joins TRBV18 and TRBJ2-5; D is undetermined. The CDR3 DNA follows: TGTGCCAGCTCACGTTATAACGTCGGAAAGGCGAGAATTGAGACCCAGTACTTC. Translated, it gives CASSRYNVGKARIETQYF.